This T cell receptor beta chain was captured in a study of vaccination and CD4 T cells after COVID-19. Study as a whole: Sampling post-COVID took place a median about 95 days after diagnosis (range 35 to 161). Control wells got either CEFX epitopes, HIV-1 Nef peptides, or no peptide at all. Overlapping spike peptides of SARS-CoV-2, HCoV-NL63, HCoV-OC43 and HCoV-229E stimulated the cells. Study findings and constraints: Median counts of SARS-CoV-2-reactive clonotypes increased from approximately 21 to 40; this difference was not significant.

About this clonotype: No antigen is known for it.

The CDR3 contains 13 residues. CDR1 is DFQATT and CDR2 is SNEGSKA in the germline V gene (reference sequence). Trimming shortened V by 8 bases and J by 8 bases, and 21 bases separated the two germline ends. Noted treatment: approximately 9-day PBMC culture with coronavirus spike peptide pools or control peptides (ViraFEST assay). Sequenced with the Oncomine TCR Beta short-read assay was DNA taken from cultured CD4+ T cells. Using its own MiXCR run on the PCR reads, TCRdb lists one record per CDR3 protein. The sample includes about 18,000 distinct CDR3 sequences, roughly 55% of them seen just once. The J gene is TRBJ1-2, the V gene TRBV20-1, with D perhaps TRBD1 (6 bases). This receptor was obtained from a human donor who had recovered from COVID-19. Material: CD4+ T cells from blood, cultured in vitro, obtained before SARS-CoV-2 vaccination. This chain's CDR3 is CSSPQMGAEGYTF. CDR3 DNA: TGCAGTTCCCCTCAAATGGGGGCTGAAGGCTACACCTTC.